Shown below are 5 T cell receptor beta chains from a single sample sequenced in a study of cytomegalovirus exposure and HLA in healthy donors. Profiling relied on immunoSEQ multiplex PCR, and the TCRdb table lists in-frame clones only, not all of them. In the table there are about 78,000 clones, 90% to 96% of which are singletons. The sequencing input was PBMCs. The receptors stem from a man aged 18 to 30 in good health and CMV-seropositive.

DNA for the CDR3: TGTGCCAGCAGCTTAGACGCGGGTAATCAGCCCCAGCATTTT. It translates to CASSLDAGNQPQHF. This chain links TRBV7-8 with TRBJ1-5; D not certain. The CDR3 sequence is 14 residues long. The V and J ends lost 1 base and 4 bases respectively, with 8 bases between them. The germline V gene encodes CDR1 SGHVS and CDR2 FQNEAQ.

V usage is TRBV27 and J usage is TRBJ2-7; weak D call: TRBD1 (6 bases). Per germline, CDR1 MNHEY and CDR2 SMNVEV (reference sequence). V lost 0 bases and J lost 3, with 9 bases in between. The CDR3 spans 14 residues. CDR3 sequence: CASSLSGQVYEQYF. In nucleotides, the CDR3 is TGTGCCAGCAGTTTATCGGGACAAGTCTACGAGCAGTACTTC.

This clone was seen only once. The genes are TRBV19 and TRBJ2-3, with TRBD1 as a possible D gene (6 bases). The V end was cut by 3 bases, the J end by 0 bases, with 10 bases between. The CDR3 spans 15 residues. Germline V lookup: CDR1 LNHDA, CDR2 SQIVND (reference sequence). The CDR3 sequence is CASSIYQGSTDTQYF. The CDR3 nucleotides are TGTGCCAGTAGTATTTATCAGGGGAGCACAGATACGCAGTATTTT.

This chain connects TRBV9 to TRBJ2-1, with TRBD2 identical over 12 bases. Per the germline V gene, CDR1 is SGDLS and CDR2 is YYNGEE. This CDR3 has 15 amino acids. The ends lost 3 bases at V and 9 bases at J; junction bases unmatched: 7. The CDR3 loop is CASSARLAGVSEQFF. For the CDR3, the DNA is TGTGCCAGCAGCGCGCGACTAGCGGGAGTGAGTGAGCAGTTCTTC. The complete variable domain, with remaining parts taken from reference TRBV9 and TRBJ2-1, reads DSGVTQTPKHLITATGQRVTLRCSPRSGDLSVYWYQQSLDQGLQFLIQYYNGEERAKGNILERFSAQQFPDLHSELNLSSLELGDSALYFCASSARLAGVSEQFFGPGTRLTVL.

This chain connects TRBV5-8 to TRBJ1-5, with TRBD1 as a possible D gene (5 bases). CDR1 and CDR2 (germline): SGHTS, YDEGEE. This CDR3 has 12 amino acids. The V end was cut by 2 bases, the J end by 5 bases, with 5 bases between. CDR3 DNA sequence: TGTGCCAGCAGCTTCAGGGATCAGCCCCAGCATTTT. It encodes CASSFRDQPQHF. Drawing the rest from reference TRBV5-8 and TRBJ1-5, the complete variable domain is EAGVTQSPTHLIKTRGQQATLRCSPISGHTSVYWYQQALGLGLQFLLWYDEGEERNRGNFPPRFSGRQFPNYSSELNVNALELEDSALYLCASSFRDQPQHFGDGTRLSIL.